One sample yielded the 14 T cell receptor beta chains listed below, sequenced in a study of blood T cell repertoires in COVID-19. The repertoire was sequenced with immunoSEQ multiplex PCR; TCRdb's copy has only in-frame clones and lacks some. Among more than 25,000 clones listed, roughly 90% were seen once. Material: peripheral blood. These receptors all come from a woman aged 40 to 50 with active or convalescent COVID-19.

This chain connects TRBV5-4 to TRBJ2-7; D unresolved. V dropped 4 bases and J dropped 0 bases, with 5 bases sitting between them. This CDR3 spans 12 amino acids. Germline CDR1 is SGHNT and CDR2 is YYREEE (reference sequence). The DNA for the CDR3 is TGTGCCAGCAGCGTCAGCTCCTACGAGCAGTACTTC. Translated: CASSVSSYEQYF.

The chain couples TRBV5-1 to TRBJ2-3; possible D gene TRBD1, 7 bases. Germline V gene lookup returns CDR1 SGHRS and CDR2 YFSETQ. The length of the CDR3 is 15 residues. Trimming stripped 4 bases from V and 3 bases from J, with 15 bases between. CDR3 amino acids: CASSPQGGETDTQYF. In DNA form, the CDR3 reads TGCGCCAGCAGCCCCCAGGGGGGTGAGACAGATACGCAGTATTTT.

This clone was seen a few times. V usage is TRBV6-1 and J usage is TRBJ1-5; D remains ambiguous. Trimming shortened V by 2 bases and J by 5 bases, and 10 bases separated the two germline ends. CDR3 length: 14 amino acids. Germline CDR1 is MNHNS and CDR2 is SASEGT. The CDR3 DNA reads TGTGCCAGCAGTGAACAAACCCAGGATCAGCCCCAGCATTTT. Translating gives CASSEQTQDQPQHF.

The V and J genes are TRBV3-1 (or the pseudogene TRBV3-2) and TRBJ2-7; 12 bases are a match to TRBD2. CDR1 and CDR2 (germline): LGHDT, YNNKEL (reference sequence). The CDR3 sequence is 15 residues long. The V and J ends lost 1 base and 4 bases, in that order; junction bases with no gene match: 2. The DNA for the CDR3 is TGTGCCAGCAGCCAAGGACTAGCGGGAGTATACGAGCAGTACTTC. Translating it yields CASSQGLAGVYEQYF.

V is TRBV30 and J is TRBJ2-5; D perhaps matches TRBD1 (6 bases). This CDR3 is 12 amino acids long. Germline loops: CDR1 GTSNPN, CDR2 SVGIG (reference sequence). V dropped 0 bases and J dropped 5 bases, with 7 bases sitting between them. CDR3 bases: TGTGCCTGGAGTGTGGGGGCCGAGACCCAGTACTTC. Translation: CAWSVGAETQYF.

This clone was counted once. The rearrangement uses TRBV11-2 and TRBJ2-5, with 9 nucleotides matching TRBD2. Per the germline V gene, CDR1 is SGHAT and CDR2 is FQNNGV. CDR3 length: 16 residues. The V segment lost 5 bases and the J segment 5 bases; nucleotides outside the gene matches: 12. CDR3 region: CASSPRTGTSRETQYF. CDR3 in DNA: TGTGCCAGCAGCCCACGAACCGGGACTAGCAGGGAGACCCAGTACTTC.

DNA of the CDR3: TGTGCCAGCAGCCAAATGGCCGGGAGGGTGACCTACAATGAGCAGTTCTTC. Translated, it gives CASSQMAGRVTYNEQFF. The chain employs TRBV3-1 (or the pseudogene TRBV3-2) and TRBJ2-1; 8 positions agree with TRBD2. The V gene's germline CDR1 is LGHDT and CDR2 YNNKEL (reference sequence). There are 17 residues in the CDR3. The V and J ends lost 2 bases and 2 bases, in that order; junction bases with no gene match: 8.

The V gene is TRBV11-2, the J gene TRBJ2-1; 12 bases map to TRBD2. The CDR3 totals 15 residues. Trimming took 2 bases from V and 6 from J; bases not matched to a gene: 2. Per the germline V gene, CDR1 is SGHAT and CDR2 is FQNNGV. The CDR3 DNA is TGTGCCAGCAGCTTACTAGCGGGGGGGCCCAATGAGCAGTTCTTC. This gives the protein CASSLLAGGPNEQFF.

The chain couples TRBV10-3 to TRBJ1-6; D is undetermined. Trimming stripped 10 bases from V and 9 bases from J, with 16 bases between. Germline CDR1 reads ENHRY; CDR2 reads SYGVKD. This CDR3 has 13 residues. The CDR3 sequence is CASLEVFSSPLHF. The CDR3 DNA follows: TGTGCCAGCCTTGAGGTTTTTAGTTCACCCCTCCACTTT.

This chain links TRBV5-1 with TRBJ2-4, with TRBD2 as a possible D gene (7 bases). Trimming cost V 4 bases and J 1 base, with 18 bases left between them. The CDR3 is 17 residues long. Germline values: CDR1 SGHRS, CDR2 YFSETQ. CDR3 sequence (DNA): TGCGCCAGCAGCCATCCCTGGGAGGGGGGGGCCAAAAACATTCAGTACTTC. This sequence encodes CASSHPWEGGAKNIQYF.

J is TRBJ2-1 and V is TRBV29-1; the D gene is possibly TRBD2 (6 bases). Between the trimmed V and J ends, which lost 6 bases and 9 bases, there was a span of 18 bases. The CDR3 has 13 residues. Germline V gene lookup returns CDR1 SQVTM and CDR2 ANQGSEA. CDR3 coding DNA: TGCAGCGTCCGACTAGACAGCGAGAGTGAGCAGTTCTTC. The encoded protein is CSVRLDSESEQFF.

The CDR3 nucleotides are TGCGCCAGCAGAACTAGCGGGAGGGATGAGCAGTTCTTC. It is translated as CASRTSGRDEQFF. V and J are TRBV5-1 and TRBJ2-1; 13 positions match TRBD2. This CDR3 has 13 residues. Germline CDR1 SGHRS, CDR2 YFSETQ. V dropped 5 bases and J dropped 8; count of bases not matched to a gene: 1.

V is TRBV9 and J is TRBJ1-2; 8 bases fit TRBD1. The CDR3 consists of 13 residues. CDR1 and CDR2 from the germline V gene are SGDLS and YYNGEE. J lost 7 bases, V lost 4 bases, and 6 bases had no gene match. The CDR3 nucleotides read TGTGCCAGCAGCCGGACAGGGCCAGGTGGCTACACCTTC. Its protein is CASSRTGPGGYTF.

The CDR3 protein is CASSRGRGYNTGELFF. The CDR3 DNA sequence: TGTGCCAGCAGCCGAGGGCGGGGCTATAACACCGGGGAGCTGTTTTTT. The chain employs TRBV11-2 and TRBJ2-2, with TRBD2 as a possible D gene (6 bases). Germline V gives CDR1 SGHAT, CDR2 FQNNGV. Trimming shortened V by 5 bases and J by 2 bases, and 15 bases separated the two germline ends. The CDR3 sequence is 16 residues long.